The sequence of this TCR beta chain was determined in a study of T cells in Graves' hyperthyroidism and ophthalmopathy. Study outcomes and limitations: The model predicted ophthalmopathy a median around six months before onset.

With V trimmed by 2 bases and J by 8 bases, 19 bases remained unmatched. CDR1 is DFQATT and CDR2 is SNEGSKA in the germline V gene (reference sequence). The CDR3 totals 17 residues. Uncontrolled infection, other autoimmune disease, pregnancy or lactation excluded patients. The source material, RNA transcripts, was used to amplify TCR beta CDR3 regions. The HTBI primer set drove a first-round RT-PCR of the TCR CDR3. TCRdb passed the multiplex PCR reads through MiXCR, listing each CDR3 protein once. This repertoire shows some 650,000 distinct CDR3 sequences, 16% found once; its top ten account for roughly 3.3%. Note on this clonotype: Its specificity is not known.

This TCR was sampled from a woman aged 40-49 years with Graves' ophthalmopathy. The chain couples TRBV20-1 to TRBJ2-3, with TRBD2 matching 7 bases. Sequencing used blood. The CDR3 DNA follows: TGCAGTGCTAGATCCAACCTCTGGGGGGGGGTTCTAGGTACGCAGTATTTT. It codes for CSARSNLWGGVLGTQYF.